A single sample is the source of the 10 T cell receptor beta chains below, sequenced in a study of beta chain features in type 1 diabetes. Of the isolated RNA, all was reverse transcribed, and so the sequenced material was expressed TCRB transcripts. Some clones are missing from TCRdb's copy, which holds only in-frame ones; the method was immunoSEQ multiplex PCR. The sample holds 500,000 to 850,000 clones, over 11% seen once. These receptors have no identified antigens. Study outcomes and limitations: In all four CD4+ subsets, TCRB CDR3 length was significantly, moderately reduced in type 1 diabetes.

Sequencing was performed on naive CD4+ T cells from blood. These receptors all come from a man younger than 35 with type 1 diabetes.

This clone was detected ten times or more. The sample carries other DNA sequences with the same CDR3. The V gene is TRBV7-9, the J gene TRBJ2-3, with D hard to call. With 4 bases removed from V and 0 bases from J, the gap between germline ends came to 2 bases. Germline values: CDR1 SEHNR, CDR2 FQNEAQ (reference sequence). CDR3 length: 12 residues. CDR3 coding DNA: TGTGCCAGCAGCTCTAGCACAGATACGCAGTATTTT. Encoded protein: CASSSSTDTQYF.

This clone was picked up one time. This rearrangement joins TRBV2 to TRBJ1-1; 9 bases are shared with TRBD1. The CDR3 sequence is 14 residues long. Unmatched junction bases numbered 7, after V lost 6 bases and J lost 5 bases. CDR1 and CDR2 (germline): SNHLY, FYNNEI. CDR3 coding DNA: TGTGCCAGCAGAGCCGGACAGGGGATTACTGAAGCTTTCTTT. Translating it yields CASRAGQGITEAFF.

The rearrangement joins TRBV30 to TRBJ2-5, with D tentatively TRBD1 (5 bases). This CDR3 has 14 amino acids. CDR1 and CDR2 (germline): GTSNPN, SVGIG (reference sequence). The V end lost 5 bases, the J end lost 4 bases, and 17 bases lay between the germline ends. Written as DNA, the CDR3 is TGTGCCTGGGGCTCAGGGCAGGGTGGAGAGACCCAGTACTTC. It yields the protein CAWGSGQGGETQYF.

This rearrangement joins TRBV11-2 to TRBJ2-7; perhaps TRBD2 as D (6 bases). Trimming shortened V by 6 bases and J by 2 bases, and 20 bases separated the two germline ends. The CDR3 spans 16 residues. The germline V gene has CDR1 SGHAT and CDR2 FQNNGV. CDR3 loop: CASSPLTSRGPYEQYF. In DNA, the CDR3 is TGTGCCAGCAGTCCCCTCACTAGCCGGGGTCCCTACGAGCAGTACTTC. The full variable domain, completed using reference TRBV11-2 and TRBJ2-7, is EAGVAQSPRYKIIEKRQSVAFWCNPISGHATLYWYQQILGQGPKLLIQFQNNGVVDDSQLPKDRFSAERLKGVDSTLKIQPAKLEDSAVYLCASSPLTSRGPYEQYFGPGTRLTVT.

Turning to this clone: The sample has other DNA sequences that encode this CDR3 too. The rearrangement links TRBV30 to TRBJ2-1, with D unresolved. Germline CDR1 is GTSNPN and CDR2 is SVGIG (reference sequence). The V end was cut by 3 bases, the J end by 4 bases, with 4 bases between. The CDR3 is 11 amino acids. CDR3 in DNA: TGTGCCTGGAGGAGTTACAATGAGCAGTTCTTC. It specifies CAWRSYNEQFF.

This clone was detected a few times. This chain connects TRBV18 to TRBJ2-2; D remains ambiguous. CDR3 length: 15 residues. The germline V gene encodes CDR1 KGHSH and CDR2 LQKENI. V was shortened by 2 bases and J by 0 bases, with 7 bases between the two germline ends. The CDR3 protein is CASSPGLANTGELFF. Written as DNA, the CDR3 is TGTGCCAGCTCACCAGGGCTCGCGAACACCGGGGAGCTGTTTTTT.

For this clone: Other DNA sequences in this specimen translate into the identical CDR3. The V and J genes are TRBV2 and TRBJ2-2, with a possible D match to TRBD1 (6 bases). The germline V gene has CDR1 SNHLY and CDR2 FYNNEI. Trimming left V 2 bases short and J 0 bases short, with 7 bases between. The CDR3 extends over 15 amino acids. The CDR3 sequence: CASSESGANTGELFF. The CDR3 DNA follows: TGTGCCAGCAGTGAATCAGGGGCGAACACCGGGGAGCTGTTTTTT.

The chain joins TRBV7-9 to TRBJ2-6; 11 nucleotides line up with TRBD2. This CDR3 spans 19 amino acids. The V segment lost 7 bases and the J segment 2 bases; nucleotides outside the gene matches: 13. Per germline, CDR1 SEHNR and CDR2 FQNEAQ (reference sequence). DNA for the CDR3: TGTGCCAGCACTTTCCGCCCCACTAGCGGGGGCGCTGGGGCCAACGTCCTGACTTTC. Encoded protein: CASTFRPTSGGAGANVLTF.

This clone was picked up a small number of times. Written as DNA, the CDR3 is TGTGCCAGCAGCCCGCCCGCACATGGGCACACTGAAGCTTTCTTT. Its protein is CASSPPAHGHTEAFF. The rearrangement uses TRBV28 and TRBJ1-1, with D unresolved. Germline assignment: CDR1 MDHEN and CDR2 SYDVKM. The CDR3 contains 15 residues. Trimming shortened V by 6 bases and J by 3 bases, and 17 bases separated the two germline ends.

The chain combines TRBV19 with TRBJ1-1, with 8 bases matching TRBD1. Germline loops: CDR1 LNHDA, CDR2 SQIVND (reference sequence). The CDR3 consists of 14 residues. Unmatched junction bases numbered 6, after V lost 5 bases and J lost 4 bases. The CDR3 region is CASSQGAGSTEAFF. The CDR3 DNA is TGTGCCAGTAGTCAGGGGGCCGGTAGCACTGAAGCTTTCTTT.